This TCR beta chain stems from a study of T cell responses to AZD1222 COVID-19 vaccine. The CDR3 is made up of 15 amino acids. Trimming removed 4 bases from V and 7 bases from J; junction bases left unmatched: 10. Germline lookup yields CDR1 SGHDN and CDR2 FVKESK. The table came from immunoSEQ multiplex PCR; TCRdb's copy has only in-frame clones and leaves some out. The sample comprises 94,000 or so clones, 80% to 90% of which are singletons, and around 1.6% rests with the top ten. The chain links TRBV14 to TRBJ1-2; 9 positions match TRBD1. Source: peripheral blood, taken on day 0 of AZD1222 vaccination. This sequence originates from an adult in good health. In nucleotides, the CDR3 is TGTGCCAGCAGCCGCGACAGGGGGGGAAGATCTGGCTACACCTTC. It codes for CASSRDRGGRSGYTF.